The sequence of this TCR beta chain was determined in a study of cytomegalovirus exposure and HLA in healthy donors. CDR3 length: 13 residues. Trimming cost V 5 bases and J 6 bases, with 10 bases left between them. Germline CDR1 and CDR2: MNHEY and SMNVEV (reference sequence). Study-wide findings and caveats: V- and J-gene trimming in TCR beta was tied to a missense DCLRE1C variant by an analysis performed later. Across all donors, roughly uniform sequencing depth was an assumption of the presence/absence analyses. The authors reported that TCR beta sequences could predict HLA-A and HLA-B alleles. These predictions were accurate for most subjects in the first cohort.

Concerning this clone: Its antigen is not known.

PCR involved 60 Vbeta and 13 Jbeta primers. Profiled with immunoSEQ multiplex PCR; TCRdb holds only in-frame clones, not every one. The sample carries some 130,000 clones, approximately 60% recorded once. Those who donated were healthy bone marrow donors. Input material: PBMCs. The TCR comes from a woman aged 40-49 years in good health and CMV-seronegative. The V gene is TRBV27, the J gene TRBJ2-2; weak D call: TRBD1 (6 bases). Here the CDR3 reads CASSLTGSGELFF. CDR3 DNA: TGTGCCAGCAGTCTAACAGGGTCCGGGGAGCTGTTTTTT.